This TCR beta chain was profiled in a study of cytotoxic CD8 clonotypes in ibrutinib-treated CLL. Study-level findings and limits: Clonality increased with ibrutinib response but returned toward baseline at progression.

V dropped 7 bases and J dropped 3; count of bases not matched to a gene: 4. Germline loops: CDR1 SNHLY, CDR2 FYNNEI. The CDR3 spans 14 residues. As for this clone: What it recognizes is unknown.

Generated by immunoSEQ multiplex PCR, the TCRdb table keeps only in-frame clones and is missing some. Of 150,000 or so clones listed, about 80% are singletons. Frozen-stored PBMCs produced around 2.2 micrograms of genomic DNA for TCR beta libraries. The input for sequencing was PBMCs, taken after 24 months of ibrutinib treatment. This TCR was sampled from a human donor with chronic lymphocytic leukemia. The gene calls are TRBV2 and TRBJ2-5; 11 bases line up with TRBD2. The CDR3, as DNA: TGTGCCAGCAACCCACTAGCGGGGGAAGAGACCCAGTACTTC. This sequence encodes CASNPLAGEETQYF. Full variable domain (missing parts from reference TRBV2 and TRBJ2-5): EPEVTQTPSHQVTQMGQEVILRCVPISNHLYFYWYRQILGQKVEFLVSFYNNEISEKSEIFDDQFSVERPDGSNFTLKIRSTKLEDSAMYFCASNPLAGEETQYFGPGTRLLVL.